Listed below are T cell receptor beta chains from one sample, sequenced in a study of blood T cells in healthy people across ages. TCRdb fed the 5' RACE reads into MiXCR, producing one record per CDR3 protein. The repertoire holds around 790,000 distinct CDR3 sequences, with 40% to 50% as singletons. The sequenced sample was blood. These receptors all stem from a man in his 60s in good health. Both conserved end residues are part of each CDR3. Fields, in order: clone size, V gene, D gene, J gene, CDR3 protein, CDR3 DNA. The D gene is left open where the match is weak. Not all rows give a size; the values are once, few, many and, for expanded clones, a class.

clone_size: few; v_call: TRBV7-2; d_call: NA; j_call: TRBJ1-2; cdr3_aa: CASSLVGLNYGYTF; cdr3_nt: TGTGCCAGCAGCTTAGTTGGGTTAAACTATGGCTACACCTTC
clone_size: NA; v_call: TRBV25-1; d_call: TRBD1; j_call: TRBJ2-1; cdr3_aa: CASSAPGTGYNEQFF; cdr3_nt: TGTGCCAGCAGTGCCCCCGGGACAGGCTACAATGAGCAGTTCTTC
clone_size: many; v_call: TRBV7-9; d_call: NA; j_call: TRBJ2-7; cdr3_aa: CASSFVSYEQYF; cdr3_nt: TGTGCCAGCAGCTTCGTGTCCTACGAGCAGTACTTC
clone_size: few; v_call: TRBV5-1; d_call: NA; j_call: TRBJ2-5; cdr3_aa: CASSDPGPQETQYF; cdr3_nt: TGCGCCAGCAGCGATCCGGGCCCCCAAGAGACCCAGTACTTC
clone_size: NA; v_call: TRBV14; d_call: NA; j_call: TRBJ1-3; cdr3_aa: CASSQGIWSSGNTIYF; cdr3_nt: TGTGCCAGCAGCCAAGGTATTTGGAGCTCTGGAAACACCATATATTTT
clone_size: few; v_call: TRBV9; d_call: NA; j_call: TRBJ1-2; cdr3_aa: CASSQLPLEGEVHGYTF; cdr3_nt: TGTGCCAGCAGCCAATTGCCCTTGGAGGGGGAGGTCCATGGCTACACCTTC
clone_size: NA; v_call: TRBV6-6; d_call: NA; j_call: TRBJ2-4; cdr3_aa: CAGRETGAPTMEYF; cdr3_nt: TGTGCCGGCAGAGAGACCGGCGCCCCAACGATGGAGTACTTC
clone_size: few; v_call: TRBV3-1; d_call: TRBD1; j_call: TRBJ2-1; cdr3_aa: CASSLTGQANNEQFF; cdr3_nt: TGTGCCAGCAGCCTTACGGGACAGGCTAACAATGAGCAGTTCTTC
clone_size: few; v_call: TRBV20-1; d_call: TRBD2; j_call: TRBJ2-3; cdr3_aa: CSAHPSGGTPSTDTQYF; cdr3_nt: TGCAGTGCTCATCCTAGCGGGGGGACCCCTAGCACAGATACGCAGTATTTT
clone_size: NA; v_call: TRBV10-3; d_call: TRBD2; j_call: TRBJ2-7; cdr3_aa: CAISGSGWSSYERYF; cdr3_nt: TGTGCCATCAGTGGTAGCGGGTGGAGCTCCTACGAGCGGTACTTC
clone_size: NA; v_call: TRBV20-1; d_call: NA; j_call: TRBJ2-3; cdr3_aa: CSARLRAGTDTQYF; cdr3_nt: TGCAGTGCTAGATTGCGGGCCGGCACAGATACGCAGTATTTT
clone_size: NA; v_call: TRBV11-2; d_call: NA; j_call: TRBJ1-3; cdr3_aa: CASSLDWTAGNTIYF; cdr3_nt: TGTGCCAGCAGCTTAGATTGGACGGCTGGAAACACCATATATTTT
clone_size: NA; v_call: TRBV12-3/TRBV12-4; d_call: NA; j_call: TRBJ2-7; cdr3_aa: CASSLEGWKNEQYF; cdr3_nt: TGTGCCAGCAGTTTAGAGGGTTGGAAAAATGAGCAGTACTTC
clone_size: few; v_call: TRBV7-9; d_call: NA; j_call: TRBJ1-2; cdr3_aa: CASSLGEHTGRGGYTF; cdr3_nt: TGTGCCAGCAGCTTAGGGGAGCACACAGGGAGAGGAGGCTACACCTTC
clone_size: many; v_call: TRBV7-2; d_call: TRBD1; j_call: TRBJ2-1; cdr3_aa: CASSFDRGKTNEQFF; cdr3_nt: TGTGCCAGCAGTTTTGACAGGGGGAAAACTAATGAGCAGTTCTTC
clone_size: NA; v_call: TRBV4-3; d_call: TRBD1; j_call: TRBJ2-7; cdr3_aa: CASSYGQDLSYEQYF; cdr3_nt: TGCGCCAGCAGCTACGGACAGGACCTCTCCTACGAGCAGTACTTC
clone_size: NA; v_call: TRBV20-1; d_call: NA; j_call: TRBJ2-7; cdr3_aa: CSARGGIAWGEQYF; cdr3_nt: TGCAGTGCTAGAGGTGGGATTGCGTGGGGCGAGCAGTACTTC
clone_size: many; v_call: TRBV28; d_call: NA; j_call: TRBJ2-7; cdr3_aa: CASSQGGNEQYF; cdr3_nt: TGTGCCAGCAGTCAGGGGGGGAACGAGCAGTACTTC
clone_size: once; v_call: TRBV19; d_call: NA; j_call: TRBJ2-7; cdr3_aa: CARSGRGFYEQYF; cdr3_nt: TGTGCCAGGAGTGGGCGGGGATTCTACGAGCAGTACTTC